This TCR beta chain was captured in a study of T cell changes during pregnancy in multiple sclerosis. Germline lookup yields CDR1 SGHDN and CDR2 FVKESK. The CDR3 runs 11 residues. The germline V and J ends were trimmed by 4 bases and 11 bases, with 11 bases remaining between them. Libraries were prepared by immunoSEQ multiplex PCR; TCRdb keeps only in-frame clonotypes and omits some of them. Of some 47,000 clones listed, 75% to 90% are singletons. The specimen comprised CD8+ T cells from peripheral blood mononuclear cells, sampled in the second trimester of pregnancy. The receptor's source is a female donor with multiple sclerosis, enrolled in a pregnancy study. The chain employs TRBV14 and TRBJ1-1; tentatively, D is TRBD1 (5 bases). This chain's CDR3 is CASSLSGSAFF. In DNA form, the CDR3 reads TGTGCCAGCAGCCTGTCAGGGTCCGCTTTCTTT.